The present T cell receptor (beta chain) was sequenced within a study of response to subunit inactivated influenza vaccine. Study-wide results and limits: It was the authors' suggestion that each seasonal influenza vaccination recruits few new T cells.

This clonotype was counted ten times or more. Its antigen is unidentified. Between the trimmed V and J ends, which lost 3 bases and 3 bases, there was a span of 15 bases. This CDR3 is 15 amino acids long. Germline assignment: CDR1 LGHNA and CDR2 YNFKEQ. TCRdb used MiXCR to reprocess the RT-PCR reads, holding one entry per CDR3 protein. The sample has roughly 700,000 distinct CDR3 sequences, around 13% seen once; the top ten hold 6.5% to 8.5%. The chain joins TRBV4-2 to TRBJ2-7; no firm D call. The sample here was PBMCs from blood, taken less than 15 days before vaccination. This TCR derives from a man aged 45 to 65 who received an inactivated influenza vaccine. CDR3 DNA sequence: TGTGCCAGCAGCCAGGAGACCACCCGGGTCTACGAGCAGTACTTC. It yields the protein CASSQETTRVYEQYF.